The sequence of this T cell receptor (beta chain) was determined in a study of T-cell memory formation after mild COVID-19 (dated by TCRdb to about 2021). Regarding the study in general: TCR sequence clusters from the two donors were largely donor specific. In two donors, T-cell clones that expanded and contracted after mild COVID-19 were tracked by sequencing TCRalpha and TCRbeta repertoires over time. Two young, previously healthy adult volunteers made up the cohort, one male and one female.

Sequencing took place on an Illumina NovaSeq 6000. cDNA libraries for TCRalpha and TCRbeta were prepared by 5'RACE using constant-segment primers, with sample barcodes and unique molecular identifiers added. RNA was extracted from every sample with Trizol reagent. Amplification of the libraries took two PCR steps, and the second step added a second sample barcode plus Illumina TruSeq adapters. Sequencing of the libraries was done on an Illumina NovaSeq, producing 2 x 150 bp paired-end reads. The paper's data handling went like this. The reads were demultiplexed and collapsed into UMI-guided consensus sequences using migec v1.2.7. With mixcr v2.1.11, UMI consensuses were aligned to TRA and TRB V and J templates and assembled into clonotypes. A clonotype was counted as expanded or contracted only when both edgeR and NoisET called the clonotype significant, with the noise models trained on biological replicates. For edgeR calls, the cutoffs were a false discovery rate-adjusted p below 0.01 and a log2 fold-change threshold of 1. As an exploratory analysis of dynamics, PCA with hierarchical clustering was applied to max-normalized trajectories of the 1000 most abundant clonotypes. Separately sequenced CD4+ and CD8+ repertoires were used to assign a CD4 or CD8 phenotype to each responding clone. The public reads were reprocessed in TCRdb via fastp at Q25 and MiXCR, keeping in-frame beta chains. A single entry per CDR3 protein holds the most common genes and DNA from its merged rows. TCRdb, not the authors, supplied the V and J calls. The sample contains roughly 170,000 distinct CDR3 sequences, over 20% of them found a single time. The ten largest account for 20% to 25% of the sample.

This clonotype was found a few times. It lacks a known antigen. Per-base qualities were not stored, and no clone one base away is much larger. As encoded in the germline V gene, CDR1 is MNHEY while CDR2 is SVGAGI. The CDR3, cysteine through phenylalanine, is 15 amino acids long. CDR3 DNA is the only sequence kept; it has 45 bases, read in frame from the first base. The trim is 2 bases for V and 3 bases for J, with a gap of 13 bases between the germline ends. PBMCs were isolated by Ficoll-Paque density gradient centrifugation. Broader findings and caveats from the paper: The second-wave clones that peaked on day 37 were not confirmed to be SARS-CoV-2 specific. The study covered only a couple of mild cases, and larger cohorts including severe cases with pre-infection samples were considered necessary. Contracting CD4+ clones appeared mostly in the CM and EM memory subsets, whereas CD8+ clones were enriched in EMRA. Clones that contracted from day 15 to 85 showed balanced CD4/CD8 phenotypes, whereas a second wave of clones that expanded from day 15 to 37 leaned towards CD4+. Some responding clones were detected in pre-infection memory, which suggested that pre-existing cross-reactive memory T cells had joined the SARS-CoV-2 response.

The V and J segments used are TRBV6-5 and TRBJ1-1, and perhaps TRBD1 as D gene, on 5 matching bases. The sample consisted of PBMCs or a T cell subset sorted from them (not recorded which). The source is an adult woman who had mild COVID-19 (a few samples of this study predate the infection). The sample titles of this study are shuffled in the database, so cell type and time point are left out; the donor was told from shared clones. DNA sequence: TGTGCCAGCAGTTACGGAGGGGCTGGGTACACTGAAGCTTTCTTT. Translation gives CASSYGGAGYTEAFF.